The 21 T cell receptor beta chains reported below all come from one sample, sequenced in a study of blood T cell repertoires in COVID-19. Sequenced by immunoSEQ multiplex PCR; TCRdb stores in-frame clones only, minus some. The sample lists 190,000 or so clones; around nine tenths were seen once. The sample comprised peripheral blood. The origin of the receptors is a man between 60 and 75 years old who had recovered from COVID-19.

The genes are TRBV20-1 and TRBJ1-2, with D perhaps matching TRBD1 (5 bases). The CDR3 is 11 residues long. Germline CDR1 reads DFQATT; CDR2 reads SNEGSKA (reference sequence). V lost 6 bases to trimming and J lost 5 bases, with 10 bases between them. The CDR3 DNA follows: TGCAGTGCCCCGGGGGGGTATGGCTACACCTTC. Protein product: CSAPGGYGYTF.

The genes are TRBV9 and TRBJ1-5, with unresolved D. The CDR3 sequence is 13 residues long. Trimming pared 4 bases from V and 11 bases from J, leaving 16 bases between. Germline assignment: CDR1 SGDLS and CDR2 YYNGEE. In DNA form, the CDR3 reads TGTGCCAGCAGCCCTGGGCTTGGCAAGGCCCAGCATTTT. As protein: CASSPGLGKAQHF.

This clone was found a few times. The V call is TRBV7-9, the J call TRBJ1-3; TRBD1 agrees at 7 bases. Germline CDR1 is SEHNR and CDR2 is FQNEAQ (reference sequence). The CDR3 contains 14 residues. With 5 bases clipped from V and 4 bases from J, the junction kept 5 bases outside the gene matches. This CDR3 reads CASSQTGYGNTIYF. DNA of the CDR3: TGTGCCAGCAGCCAGACAGGGTACGGAAACACCATATATTTT.

The chain joins TRBV4-3 to TRBJ2-3, with 10 bases lining up with TRBD2. This CDR3 has 18 amino acids. Looked up from germline, CDR1 is LGHNA and CDR2 is YSLEER. The J segment lost 0 bases and the V segment lost 0 bases, leaving 6 bases of the junction unmatched. The CDR3 region is CASSQDLPAGGSTDTQYF. CDR3 nucleotides: TGCGCCAGCAGCCAAGATCTCCCAGCGGGGGGGAGCACAGATACGCAGTATTTT.

The chain has TRBV12-3 or TRBV12-4 and TRBJ2-2; no definite D call. The CDR3 loop spans 11 amino acids. The V end lost 3 bases, the J end lost 8 bases, and 4 bases lay between the germline ends. CDR3 in amino acids: CASSFTGELFF. Here the CDR3 DNA reads TGTGCCAGCAGTTTTACTGGGGAGCTGTTTTTT.

V usage is TRBV6-2 or TRBV6-3 and J usage is TRBJ2-3; unclear D gene. V lost 3 bases to trimming and J lost 0 bases, with 10 bases between them. This CDR3 has 15 amino acids. CDR1 is MNHEY, CDR2 SVGEGT, per germline. CDR3 amino acids: CASSYSESSTDTQYF. The CDR3 nucleotides read TGTGCCAGCAGTTATTCGGAGTCTAGCACAGATACGCAGTATTTT.

V gene TRBV10-3 combines with J gene TRBJ2-5; possibly TRBD1 for D (5 bases). This CDR3 contains 14 residues. V lost 6 bases, J lost 3 bases, and 14 bases lay in between. Per germline, CDR1 ENHRY and CDR2 SYGVKD. This CDR3 is CAIRARGGEETQYF. As DNA, the CDR3 is TGTGCCATCAGGGCTAGGGGCGGTGAAGAGACCCAGTACTTC.

The rearrangement links TRBV19 to TRBJ2-7, with TRBD2 matching 10 bases. Germline V gene lookup returns CDR1 LNHDA and CDR2 SQIVND (reference sequence). This CDR3 has 14 amino acids. Germline trimming cut 10 bases from V and 3 bases from J; bases unmatched to any gene: 9. The CDR3 protein is CAINWTSGYYEQYF. The CDR3 DNA follows: TGTGCCATCAACTGGACTAGCGGATACTACGAGCAGTACTTC.

The V and J genes are TRBV30 and TRBJ2-2; TRBD1 is a possible D gene (6 bases). Germline assignment: CDR1 GTSNPN and CDR2 SVGIG (reference sequence). V lost 2 bases, J lost 5 bases, and 21 bases lay in between. The CDR3 spans 17 residues. The CDR3 coding sequence is TGTGCCTGGAGTTTAGGGACATCCCGACACCCGACCGGGGAGCTGTTTTTT. Protein: CAWSLGTSRHPTGELFF. Variable domain in full (rest from reference TRBV30 and TRBJ2-2): SQTIHQWPATLVQPVGSPLSLECTVEGTSNPNLYWYRQAAGRGLQLLFYSVGIGQISSEVPQNLSASRPQDRQFILSSKKLLLSDSGFYLCAWSLGTSRHPTGELFFGEGSRLTVL.

The chain carries TRBV3-1 (or the pseudogene TRBV3-2) and TRBJ2-3, with 9 nucleotides matching TRBD2. Losses at the gene ends were 0 bases for V and 5 bases for J; bases not matched to a gene: 6. Germline V gene data show CDR1 as LGHDT and CDR2 as YNNKEL (reference sequence). This CDR3 comprises 16 residues. CDR3 residues: CASSQEVAGVGDTQYF. Written as DNA, the CDR3 is TGTGCCAGCAGCCAAGAAGTAGCGGGGGTTGGAGATACGCAGTATTTT.

This chain connects TRBV7-9 to TRBJ1-1, with no clear D. The CDR3 is made up of 13 amino acids. Trimming pared 5 bases from V and 0 bases from J, leaving 7 bases between. Per germline, CDR1 SEHNR and CDR2 FQNEAQ (reference sequence). CDR3 sequence (DNA): TGTGCCAGCAGCCTCCAGATGAACACTGAAGCTTTCTTT. It encodes CASSLQMNTEAFF.

CDR3 in amino acids: CASSVATGGDYEQYF. The DNA for the CDR3 is TGTGCCAGCAGCGTAGCGACAGGGGGAGACTACGAGCAGTACTTC. The chain carries TRBV9 and TRBJ2-7; 9 nucleotides line up with TRBD1. V lost 0 bases, J lost 3 bases, and 4 bases stayed unmatched. Germline V CDR1 and CDR2: SGDLS, YYNGEE. The CDR3 length is 15 residues.

CDR3 sequence: CASSTLGQGGLSNTEAFF. The CDR3 bases are TGTGCCAGTAGTACTCTCGGACAGGGGGGTCTTTCGAACACTGAAGCTTTCTTT. The rearrangement uses TRBV19 and TRBJ1-1; 10 bases line up with TRBD1. Germline V gives CDR1 LNHDA, CDR2 SQIVND (reference sequence). J gave up 1 base and V 4 bases, and 12 bases lay outside the gene matches. The CDR3 runs to 18 residues.

In the case of this clone: The sample contains more than one DNA sequence encoding this CDR3. CDR3 protein: CASSLGQGGTEAFF. CDR3 in DNA: TGCGCCAGCAGCTTGGGGCAGGGTGGCACTGAAGCTTTCTTT. The V call is TRBV5-1, the J call TRBJ1-1, with a tentative D call TRBD1 (5 bases). V lost 0 bases and J lost 4, with 10 bases in between. The germline V gene has CDR1 SGHRS and CDR2 YFSETQ. The CDR3 runs 14 residues.

The V and J genes are TRBV30 and TRBJ1-4; 8 bases match TRBD1. There are 15 residues in the CDR3. V shed 3 bases, J shed 3 bases, and the junction held 6 bases outside the gene matches. The germline V gene has CDR1 GTSNPN and CDR2 SVGIG (reference sequence). The CDR3 here is CAWRGGTGSNEKLFF. CDR3 coding DNA: TGTGCCTGGAGAGGGGGGACAGGCTCTAATGAAAAACTGTTTTTT. Combining the CDR3 with reference TRBV30 and TRBJ1-4 gives the whole variable domain SQTIHQWPATLVQPVGSPLSLECTVEGTSNPNLYWYRQAAGRGLQLLFYSVGIGQISSEVPQNLSASRPQDRQFILSSKKLLLSDSGFYLCAWRGGTGSNEKLFFGSGTQLSVL.

The V and J genes are TRBV7-3 and TRBJ2-2; 8 nucleotides agree with TRBD2. Per the germline V gene, CDR1 is SGHTA and CDR2 is FQGTGA. CDR3 length equals 13 residues. The ends lost 7 bases at V and 4 bases at J; junction bases unmatched: 2. For the CDR3, the DNA is TGTGCCAGCAAGGCGGGAGGCACCGGGGAGCTGTTTTTT. Translated: CASKAGGTGELFF.

The gene calls are TRBV2 and TRBJ2-2, with D possibly TRBD1 on 6 matching bases. Trimming left V 4 bases short and J 3 bases short, with 9 bases between. CDR1 is SNHLY, CDR2 FYNNEI, per germline. CDR3 size: 14 residues. For the CDR3, the DNA is TGTGCCAGCAGTGGGGACACCTACACCGGGGAGCTGTTTTTT. This gives the protein CASSGDTYTGELFF.

The chain links TRBV6-6 to TRBJ2-7; D is unclear. CDR3 size: 15 residues. Germline V CDR1 and CDR2: MNHNY, SVGAGI (reference sequence). The germline V and J ends were trimmed by 0 bases and 0 bases, with 9 bases remaining between them. CDR3: CASSYSDWSSYEQYF. The CDR3 nucleotides are TGTGCCAGCAGTTACTCCGACTGGAGCTCCTACGAGCAGTACTTC.

This chain connects TRBV24-1 to TRBJ2-3; D not resolved. Trimming pared 6 bases from V and 2 bases from J, leaving 11 bases between. This CDR3 region has 14 residues. Germline V gene sequence: CDR1 KGHDR, CDR2 SFDVKD. The CDR3 DNA reads TGTGCCACCAGTAGTCCTAGAACCACAGATACGCAGTATTTT. It is translated as CATSSPRTTDTQYF.

This chain connects TRBV7-2 to TRBJ2-2, with D perhaps TRBD1 (6 bases). CDR1 is SGHTA and CDR2 is FQGNSA in the germline V gene. V was trimmed by 5 bases and J by 4 bases, leaving 11 bases between them. The length of the CDR3 is 14 residues. The CDR3 coding sequence is TGTGCCAGCAGCCGGGACACTAGCACCGGGGAGCTGTTTTTT. It is translated as CASSRDTSTGELFF.

This clone came up once. The chain links TRBV25-1 to TRBJ2-7; 8 nucleotides align to TRBD1. The CDR3 consists of 16 residues. CDR1 and CDR2 from the germline V gene are MGHDK and SYGVNS. Trimming at V came to 4 bases and at J to 1 base, leaving 9 bases not matched to a gene. The CDR3 reads CASSGPRDRISYEQYF. In DNA form, the CDR3 reads TGTGCCAGCAGTGGCCCCCGGGACAGGATATCCTACGAGCAGTACTTC.